This TCR beta chain was identified during a study of T cell responses to AZD1222 COVID-19 vaccine. This CDR3 region has 12 residues. With V trimmed by 7 bases and J by 5 bases, 5 bases remained unmatched. The germline CDR1 and CDR2 sequences are MDHEN and SYDVKM. Sequencing was performed with immunoSEQ multiplex PCR; in TCRdb, only in-frame clones are kept and a portion is missing. The repertoire holds under 130,000 clones, about nine tenths seen once, with 45% to 55% in the top ten. The material was peripheral blood, obtained on day 0 of AZD1222 vaccination. The rearrangement joins TRBV28 to TRBJ2-7; 7 positions agree with TRBD1. The source is an adult in good health. The CDR3: CASNTGVDEQYF. The CDR3 DNA follows: TGTGCCAGCAATACAGGGGTAGACGAGCAGTACTTC.